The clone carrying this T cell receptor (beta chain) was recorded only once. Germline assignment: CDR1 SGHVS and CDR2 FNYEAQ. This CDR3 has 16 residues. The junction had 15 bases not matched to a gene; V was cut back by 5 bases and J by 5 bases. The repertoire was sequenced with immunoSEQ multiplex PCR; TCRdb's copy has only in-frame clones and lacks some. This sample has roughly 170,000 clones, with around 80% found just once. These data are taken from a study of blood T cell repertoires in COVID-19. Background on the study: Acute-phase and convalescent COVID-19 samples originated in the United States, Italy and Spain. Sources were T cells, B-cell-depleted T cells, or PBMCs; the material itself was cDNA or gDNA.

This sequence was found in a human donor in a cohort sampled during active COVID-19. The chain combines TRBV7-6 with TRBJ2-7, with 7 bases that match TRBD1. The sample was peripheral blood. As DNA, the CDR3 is TGTGCCAGCAGCCCGAACTACAGGGGCTCCGGGAACGAGCAGTACTTC. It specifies CASSPNYRGSGNEQYF.